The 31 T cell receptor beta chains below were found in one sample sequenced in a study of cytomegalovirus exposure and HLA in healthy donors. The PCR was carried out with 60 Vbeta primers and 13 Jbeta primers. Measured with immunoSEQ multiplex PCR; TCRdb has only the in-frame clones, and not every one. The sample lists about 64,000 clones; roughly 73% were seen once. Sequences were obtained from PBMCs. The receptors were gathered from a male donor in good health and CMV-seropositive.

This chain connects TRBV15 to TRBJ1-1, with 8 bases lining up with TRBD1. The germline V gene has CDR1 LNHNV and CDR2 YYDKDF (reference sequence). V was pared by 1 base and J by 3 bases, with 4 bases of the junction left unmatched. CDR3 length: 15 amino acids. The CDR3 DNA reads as TGTGCCACCAGCAGAGGGACAGGGCTGGACACTGAAGCTTTCTTT. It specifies CATSRGTGLDTEAFF.

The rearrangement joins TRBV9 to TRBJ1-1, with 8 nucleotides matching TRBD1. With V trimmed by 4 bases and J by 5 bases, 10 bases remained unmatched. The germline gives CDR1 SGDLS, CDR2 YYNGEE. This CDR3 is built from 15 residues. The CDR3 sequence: CASSPGTGLGTEAFF. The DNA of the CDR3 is TGTGCCAGCAGCCCCGGGACAGGTTTGGGGACTGAAGCTTTCTTT.

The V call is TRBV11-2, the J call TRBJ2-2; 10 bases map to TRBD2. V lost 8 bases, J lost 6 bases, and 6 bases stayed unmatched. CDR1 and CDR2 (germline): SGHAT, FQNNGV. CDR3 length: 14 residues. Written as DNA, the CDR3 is TGTGCCAGCGGAGGACTAGCGGACCCCGGGGAGCTGTTTTTT. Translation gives CASGGLADPGELFF.

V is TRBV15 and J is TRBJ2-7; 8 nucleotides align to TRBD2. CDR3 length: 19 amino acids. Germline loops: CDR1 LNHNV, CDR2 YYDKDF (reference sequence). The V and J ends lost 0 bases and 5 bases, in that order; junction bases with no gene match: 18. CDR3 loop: CATSREPMATSGGHDEQYF. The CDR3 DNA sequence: TGTGCCACCAGCAGAGAACCGATGGCCACCTCGGGGGGGCACGACGAGCAGTACTTC.

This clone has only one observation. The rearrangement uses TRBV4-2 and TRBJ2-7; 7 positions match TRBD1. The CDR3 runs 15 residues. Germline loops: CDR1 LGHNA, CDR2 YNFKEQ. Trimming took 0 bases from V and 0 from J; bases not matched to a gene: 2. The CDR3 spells CASSQDGQVSYEQYF. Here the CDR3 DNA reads TGTGCCAGCAGCCAAGATGGACAGGTCTCCTACGAGCAGTACTTC.

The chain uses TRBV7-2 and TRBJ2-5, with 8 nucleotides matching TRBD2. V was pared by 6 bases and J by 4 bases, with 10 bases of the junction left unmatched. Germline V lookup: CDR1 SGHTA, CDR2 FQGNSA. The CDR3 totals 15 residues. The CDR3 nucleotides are TGTGCCAGCAGATTTGATAGCGGGGTAGTAGAGACCCAGTACTTC. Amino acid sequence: CASRFDSGVVETQYF.

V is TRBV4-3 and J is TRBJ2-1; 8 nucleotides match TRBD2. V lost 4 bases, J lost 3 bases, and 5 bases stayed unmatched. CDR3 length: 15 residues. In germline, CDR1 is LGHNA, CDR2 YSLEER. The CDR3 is CASSPSGGYYNEQFF. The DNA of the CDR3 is TGCGCCAGCAGCCCGAGCGGGGGCTACTACAATGAGCAGTTCTTC.

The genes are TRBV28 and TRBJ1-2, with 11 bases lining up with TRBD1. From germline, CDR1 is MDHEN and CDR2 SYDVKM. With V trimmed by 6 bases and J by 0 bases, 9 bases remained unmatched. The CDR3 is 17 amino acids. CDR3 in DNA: TGTGCCAGCAGGGGGACAGGGGGGGCGGATTCTAACTATGGCTACACCTTC. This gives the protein CASRGTGGADSNYGYTF.

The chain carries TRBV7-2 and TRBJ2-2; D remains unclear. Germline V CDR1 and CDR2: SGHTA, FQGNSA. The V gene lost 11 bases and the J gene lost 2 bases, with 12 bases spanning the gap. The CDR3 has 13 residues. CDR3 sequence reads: CALGQDNTGELFF. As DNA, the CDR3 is TGTGCCCTTGGGCAGGATAACACCGGGGAGCTGTTTTTT. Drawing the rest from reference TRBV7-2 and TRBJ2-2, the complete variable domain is GAGVSQSPSNKVTEKGKDVELRCDPISGHTALYWYRQSLGQGLEFLIYFQGNSAPDKSGLPSDRFSAERTGGSVSTLTIQRTQQEDSAVYLCALGQDNTGELFFGEGSRLTVL.

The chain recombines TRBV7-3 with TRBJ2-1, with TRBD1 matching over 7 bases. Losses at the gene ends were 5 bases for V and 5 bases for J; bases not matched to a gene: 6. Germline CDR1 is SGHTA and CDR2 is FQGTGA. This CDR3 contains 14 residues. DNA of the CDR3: TGTGCCAGCAGCATCCCGGGACAGAACAATGAGCAGTTCTTC. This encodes CASSIPGQNNEQFF.

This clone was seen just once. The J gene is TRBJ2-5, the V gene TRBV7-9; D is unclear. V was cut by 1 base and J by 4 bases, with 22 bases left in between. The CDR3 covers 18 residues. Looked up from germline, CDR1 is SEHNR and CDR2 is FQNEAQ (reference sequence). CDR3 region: CASSLVLIFRSPGETQYF. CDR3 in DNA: TGTGCCAGCAGCTTAGTTCTTATTTTCAGGTCGCCTGGAGAGACCCAGTACTTC.

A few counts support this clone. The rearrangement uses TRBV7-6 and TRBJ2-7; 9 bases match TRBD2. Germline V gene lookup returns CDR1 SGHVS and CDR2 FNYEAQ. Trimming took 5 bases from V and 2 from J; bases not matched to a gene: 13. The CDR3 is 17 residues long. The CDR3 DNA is TGTGCCAGCAGCACGGCGGGGGGCCGCGGGGGGGCCTACGAGCAGTACTTC. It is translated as CASSTAGGRGGAYEQYF.

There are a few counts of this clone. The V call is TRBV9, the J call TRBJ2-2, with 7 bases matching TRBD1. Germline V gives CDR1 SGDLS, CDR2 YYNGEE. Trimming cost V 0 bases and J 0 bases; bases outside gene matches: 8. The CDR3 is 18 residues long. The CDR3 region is CASSVVQYGTANTGELFF. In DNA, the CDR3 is TGTGCCAGCAGCGTAGTCCAGTATGGGACAGCGAACACCGGGGAGCTGTTTTTT.

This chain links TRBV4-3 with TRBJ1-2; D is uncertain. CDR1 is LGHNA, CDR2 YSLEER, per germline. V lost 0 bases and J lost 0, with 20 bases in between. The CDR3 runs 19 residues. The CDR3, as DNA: TGCGCCAGCAGCCAAGATAGATGGGCCCGGATGGATACTAACTATGGCTACACCTTC. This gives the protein CASSQDRWARMDTNYGYTF.

CDR3 sequence reads: CASSTTTGGGYEQYF. In DNA form, the CDR3 reads TGTGCCAGCAGTACCACCACAGGGGGCGGGTACGAGCAGTACTTC. V usage is TRBV6-5 and J usage is TRBJ2-5; TRBD1 agrees at 9 bases. Gene TRBJ2-7 matches the end of the DNA better, so the J call may be wrong. This CDR3 contains 15 residues. The germline V gene has CDR1 MNHEY and CDR2 SVGAGI.

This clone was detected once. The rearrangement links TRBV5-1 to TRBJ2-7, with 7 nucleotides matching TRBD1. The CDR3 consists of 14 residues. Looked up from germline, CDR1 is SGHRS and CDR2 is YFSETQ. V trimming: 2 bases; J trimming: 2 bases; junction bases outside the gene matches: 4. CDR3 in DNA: TGCGCCAGCAGCTTCGACACAGGGGCCTACGAGCAGTACTTC. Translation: CASSFDTGAYEQYF.

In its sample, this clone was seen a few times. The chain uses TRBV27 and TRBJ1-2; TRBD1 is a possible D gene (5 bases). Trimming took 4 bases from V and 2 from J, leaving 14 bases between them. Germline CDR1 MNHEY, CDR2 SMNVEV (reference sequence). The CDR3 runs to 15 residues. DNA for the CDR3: TGTGCCAGCAGTTCCTCTGAGAAGGGGAACTATGGCTACACCTTC. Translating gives CASSSSEKGNYGYTF.

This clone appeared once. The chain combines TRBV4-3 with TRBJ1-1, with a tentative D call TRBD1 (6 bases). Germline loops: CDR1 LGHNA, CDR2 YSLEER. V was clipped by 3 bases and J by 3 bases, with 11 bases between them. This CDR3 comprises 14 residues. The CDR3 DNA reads TGCGCCAGCAGCCAGGCCGGACAGTACACTGAAGCTTTCTTT. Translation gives CASSQAGQYTEAFF.

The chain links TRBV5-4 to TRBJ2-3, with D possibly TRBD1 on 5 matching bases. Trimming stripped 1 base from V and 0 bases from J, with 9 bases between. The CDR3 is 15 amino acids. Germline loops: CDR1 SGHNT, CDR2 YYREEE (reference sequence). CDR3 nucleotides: TGTGCCAGCAGCTTGTCGACAGCTAGCACAGATACGCAGTATTTT. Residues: CASSLSTASTDTQYF.

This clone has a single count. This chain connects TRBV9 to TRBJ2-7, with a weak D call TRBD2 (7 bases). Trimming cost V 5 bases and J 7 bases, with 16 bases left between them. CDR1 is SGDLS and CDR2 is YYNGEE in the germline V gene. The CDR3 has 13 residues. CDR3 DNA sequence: TGTGCCAGCAGTAAAGGGGGGGGCTTGGAGCAGTACTTC. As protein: CASSKGGGLEQYF.

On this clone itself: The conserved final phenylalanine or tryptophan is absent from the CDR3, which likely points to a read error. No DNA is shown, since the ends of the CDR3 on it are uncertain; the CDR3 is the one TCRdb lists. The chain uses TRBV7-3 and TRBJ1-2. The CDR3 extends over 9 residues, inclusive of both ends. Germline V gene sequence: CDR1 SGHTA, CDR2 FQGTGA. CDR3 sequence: CASSLSPTG.

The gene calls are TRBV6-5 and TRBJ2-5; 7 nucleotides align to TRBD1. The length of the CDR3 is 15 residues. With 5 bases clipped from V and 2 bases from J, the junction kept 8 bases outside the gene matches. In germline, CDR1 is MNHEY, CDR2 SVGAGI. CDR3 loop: CASSSGRDSQETQYF. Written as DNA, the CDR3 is TGTGCCAGCAGTAGCGGCCGGGACAGTCAAGAGACCCAGTACTTC.

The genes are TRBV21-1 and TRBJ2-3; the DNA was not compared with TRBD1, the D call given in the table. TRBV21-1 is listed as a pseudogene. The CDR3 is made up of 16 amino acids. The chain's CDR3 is CASSKLRGPSTDTQYF. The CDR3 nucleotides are TGTGCCAGCAGCAAACTGAGGGGGCCTAGCACAGATACGCAGTATTTT.

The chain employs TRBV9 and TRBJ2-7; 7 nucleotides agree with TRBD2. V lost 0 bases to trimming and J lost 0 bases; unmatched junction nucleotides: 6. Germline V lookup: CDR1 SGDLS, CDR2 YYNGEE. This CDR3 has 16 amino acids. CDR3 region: CASSVGRASGSYEQYF. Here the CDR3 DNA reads TGTGCCAGCAGCGTAGGAAGGGCTAGCGGCTCCTACGAGCAGTACTTC.

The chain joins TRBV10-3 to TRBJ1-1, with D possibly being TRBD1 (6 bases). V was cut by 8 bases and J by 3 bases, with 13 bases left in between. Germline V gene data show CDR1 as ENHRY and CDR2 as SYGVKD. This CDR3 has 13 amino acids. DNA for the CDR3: TGTGCCATCGAAGCGGGGGCGGACACTGAAGCTTTCTTT. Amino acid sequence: CAIEAGADTEAFF.

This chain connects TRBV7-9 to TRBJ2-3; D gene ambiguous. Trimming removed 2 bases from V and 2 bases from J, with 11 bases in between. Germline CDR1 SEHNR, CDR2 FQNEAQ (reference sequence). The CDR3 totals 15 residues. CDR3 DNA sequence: TGTGCCAGCAGCTTAAACGGTAGACTCACAGATACGCAGTATTTT. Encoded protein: CASSLNGRLTDTQYF. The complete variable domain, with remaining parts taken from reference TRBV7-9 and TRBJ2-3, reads DTGVSQNPRHKITKRGQNVTFRCDPISEHNRLYWYRQTLGQGPEFLTYFQNEAQLEKSRLLSDRFSAERPKGSFSTLEIQRTEQGDSAMYLCASSLNGRLTDTQYFGPGTRLTVL.

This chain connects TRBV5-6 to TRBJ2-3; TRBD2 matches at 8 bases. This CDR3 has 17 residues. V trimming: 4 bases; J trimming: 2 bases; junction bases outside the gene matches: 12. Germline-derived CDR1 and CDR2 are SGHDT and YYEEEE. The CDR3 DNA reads TGTGCCAGCAGCCTGTCGTCAGCGGGGGTTAACACAGATACGCAGTATTTT. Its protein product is CASSLSSAGVNTDTQYF.

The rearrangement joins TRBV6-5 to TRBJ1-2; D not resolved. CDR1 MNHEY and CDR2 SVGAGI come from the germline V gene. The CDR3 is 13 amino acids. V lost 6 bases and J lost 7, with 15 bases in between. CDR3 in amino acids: CASRLDPQRGYTF. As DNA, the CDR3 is TGTGCCAGCAGGCTCGATCCCCAGCGTGGCTACACCTTC.

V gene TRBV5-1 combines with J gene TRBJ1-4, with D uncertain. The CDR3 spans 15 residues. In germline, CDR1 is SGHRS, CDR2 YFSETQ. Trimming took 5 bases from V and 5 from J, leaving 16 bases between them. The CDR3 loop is CASRSTRERNEKLFF. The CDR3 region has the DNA TGCGCCAGCAGATCTACCCGGGAGAGGAATGAAAAACTGTTTTTT.

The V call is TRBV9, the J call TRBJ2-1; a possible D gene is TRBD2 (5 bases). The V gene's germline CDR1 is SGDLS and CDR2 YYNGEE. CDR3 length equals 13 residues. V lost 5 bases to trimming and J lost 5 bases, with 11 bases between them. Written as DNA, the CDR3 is TGTGCCAGCAGTAAACTAGGGAACAATGAGCAGTTCTTC. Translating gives CASSKLGNNEQFF.

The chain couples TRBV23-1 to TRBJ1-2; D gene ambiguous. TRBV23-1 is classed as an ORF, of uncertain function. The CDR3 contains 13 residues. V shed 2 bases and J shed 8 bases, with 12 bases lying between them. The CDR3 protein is CASSQELPVGYTF. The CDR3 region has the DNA TGCGCCAGCAGTCAAGAACTTCCGGTGGGCTACACCTTC.